The sequence of this T cell receptor beta chain was determined in a study of blood T cell repertoires in COVID-19. The table came from immunoSEQ multiplex PCR; TCRdb's copy has only in-frame clones and leaves some out. The sample lists some 190,000 clones; about 81% were seen once. The cohort comprised adults aged roughly 18 to 95 years residing in about two dozen US areas. Recovered status in Cohort 3 required two negative PCRs, clearance, or symptom resolution. Between the trimmed V and J ends, which lost 0 bases and 7 bases, there was a span of 10 bases. This CDR3 is built from 14 residues. The germline V gene has CDR1 PRHDT and CDR2 FYEKMQ (reference sequence).

The sequenced sample consisted of PBMCs or T cells enriched from blood (not recorded which). The V and J genes are TRBV13 and TRBJ1-5, with D unclear. The clonotype originates from a woman in her twenties or thirties who had recovered from COVID-19. The CDR3 DNA follows: TGTGCCAGCAGCTTAGGACGGTCTAACCAGCCCCAGCATTTT. Translation: CASSLGRSNQPQHF.